This T cell receptor beta chain was documented in a study of metastatic and nonmetastatic thyroid tumors (dated by TCRdb to between 2020 and 2021). For context, the study as a whole: For patients with malignant and with benign thyroid disease, the researchers compared repertoires between peripheral blood samples and tumor or nodule tissue samples. What the work shows at the level of the full study, not this receptor alone: TCR beta diversity was reported as significantly higher in malignant tumors than in benign nodules, in both blood and tumor samples.

Inclusive of the bounding cysteine and phenylalanine, the CDR3 is 16 residues long. Just CDR3 DNA is preserved here, 48 bases in frame from base 1. The germline V gene encodes CDR1 MNHEY and CDR2 SMNVEV (reference sequence). The germline V end is reduced by 6 bases and the J end by 5 bases; junction bases left unmatched: 11. Before undergoing thyroid surgery, none of the patients had been given any kind of treatment. Using T-cell receptor beta sequencing, the researchers looked back retrospectively at clinical samples from patients, gathered between about 2011 and 2018. The library was built by means of PCR. For sequencing, an Illumina HiSeq 4000 was employed. High-throughput sequencing was used to profile the CDR3 region of the TCR beta-chain in every patient. In the authors' own workflow: A classifier to discriminate distant-metastatic papillary thyroid cancer patients was built from CDR3 differences across clinicopathological groups. Repertoire diversity was assessed with the Shannon index, and tumor-blood repertoire similarity with the Morisita-Horn index. TCRdb trimmed the raw reads at Q25, called clones with MiXCR and kept productive beta chains. TCRdb, rather than the study authors, made the V and J calls. Present in this sample are 23,000 or so clones, roughly 21% of which were seen just once. The ten largest clones add up to over 25% of the sample.

This clone was seen many times. Its specific antigen is unknown. Base-call qualities are not available, and no considerably larger clone is one nucleotide away. This receptor chain uses TRBV27 and TRBJ2-3; the junction holds 10 bases that match TRBD1. The clonotype was recovered from a female donor with papillary thyroid cancer or a benign thyroid nodule (not recorded which). Some clones in this sample may be carry-over from other donors' samples. Sequenced: blood. The sequenced DNA is TGTGCCAGCAGCTCGGCCCGACAGGGGGCCAGAGATACGCAGTATTTT. Protein translation: CASSSARQGARDTQYF.